This T cell receptor beta chain was sequenced during a study of radiation and T cells in renal cell carcinoma. Time point defined: blood 4 weeks post-SBRT, at nephrectomy. Treatment denoted: 15 Gy SBRT to primary tumor, nephrectomy 4 weeks later. Nephrectomy followed 15 Gy stereotactic body radiation by 4 weeks. The patient's renal cell carcinoma had clear cell pathology. A word on this clone: Its antigen is unknown.

Sequencing was performed with immunoSEQ multiplex PCR; in TCRdb, only in-frame clones are kept and a portion is missing. The table has around 99,000 clones, approximately 80% seen once. The germline V gene has CDR1 MNHNY and CDR2 SVGAGI (reference sequence). The CDR3 length is 16 residues. V shed 4 bases and J 3 bases; nucleotides not matched to a gene: 9. General study findings and limits: Pretreatment tumor biopsies were lacking, so baseline clonotypes are unknown. Top tumor clonotypes rose in blood 2 weeks post-radiation, then contracted.

The source is a man aged 60 to 75 with renal cell carcinoma. J is TRBJ1-5 and V is TRBV6-6; 7 bases fit TRBD1. The sample consisted of blood, taken from a patient whose treatment included radiotherapy and nephrectomy. Here the CDR3 reads CASSWSRQGDNQPQHF. The CDR3 DNA reads as TGTGCCAGCAGTTGGTCCCGACAGGGCGACAATCAGCCCCAGCATTTT.